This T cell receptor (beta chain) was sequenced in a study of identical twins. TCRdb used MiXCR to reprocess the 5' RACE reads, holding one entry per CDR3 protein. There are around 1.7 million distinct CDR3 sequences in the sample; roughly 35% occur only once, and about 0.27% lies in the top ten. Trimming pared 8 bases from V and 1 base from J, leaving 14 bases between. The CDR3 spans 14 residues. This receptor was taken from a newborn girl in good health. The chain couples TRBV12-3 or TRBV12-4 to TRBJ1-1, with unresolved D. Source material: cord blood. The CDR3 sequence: CASSASGGNTEAFF. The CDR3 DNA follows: TGTGCCAGCTCCGCATCCGGAGGGAACACTGAAGCTTTCTTT.